This T cell receptor (beta chain) was obtained from a study of shared clonotypes between healthy human individuals (dated by TCRdb to the early 2020s). For the wider study: The cohort comprised a couple of women and a few men aged 18 to 49 years. Per donor, three plates each were used for CD4 naive and CD4 memory, two for CD8 naive, and one for CD8 memory. To estimate repertoire size and how much clonotypes are shared between individuals, the study performed deep sequencing of blood TCR repertoires from roughly five healthy adults. To increase sequencing depth and limit assay-specific biases, different laboratories used diverse techniques to prepare libraries and sequence TCR repertoires. Each donor's leukapheresis produced roughly between about 0.9 and 9.5 billion PBMCs.

The donors were healthy, HIV-negative adults who had no recently reported acute infections or vaccinations. Every donor was a Caucasian adult residing in Nashville, Tennessee, USA. CD4+ T cells were enriched by magnetic negative selection; naive cells were then positively selected on CD45RA, and the negative fraction formed the memory subset. Blood was obtained by leukapheresis, after which PBMCs were separated by Ficoll-Histopaque density gradient centrifugation and cryopreserved in liquid nitrogen vapor phase. Analytical flow cytometry was used to check the purity and quantity of each magnetically sorted T cell population. Genomic DNA was isolated from each sorted fraction and quantified by UV absorbance on a Nanodrop 2000c. Broad study findings and their caveats: Pairwise subsampling indicated that sequencing depth was expected to affect the degree of clonotype sharing among donors. Rarefaction of sorted-subset datasets indicated incomplete sequencing despite the large sequencing depth. Naive subsets generally had larger estimated clonotype richness than memory subsets. Clonotypes shared by all four sorted-subset donors showed higher generation probabilities than non-shared clonotypes. Sampling was limited to blood, and TCR repertoires in tissue likely differ from TCR repertoires in blood. Around 5% of naive CD4, 3.5% of naive CD8, approximately 2% of memory CD4, and more than 0.35% of memory CD8 clonotypes were shared across a few donors. Because the study included only a small number of donors, the genetic and exposure-history diversity represented was limited.

Using the deep immunoSEQ assay, multiplex PCR amplified TCR CDR3 regions from genomic DNA. Genomic DNA extracted from each cell subset was distributed evenly over all wells of several immunoSEQ 96-well plates, and each plate served as one replicate. Each replicate PCR for sorted subsets received around 210 ng genomic DNA, equal to 28,000 or so T cell genomes. Purified libraries were quantified with a Qubit 3.0 fluorometer, sized on a Bioanalyzer 2100, and re-quantified with the KAPA Library Quantification kit. A separate single-read 150-cycle Illumina NextSeq 550 flow cell was used to sequence each immunoSEQ 96-well plate. The authors processed their data as follows. Because the immunoSEQ output held only junctional sequences and lacked quality scores, the filtering could not match the filtering applied to full-length reads. Sequences were annotated with PyIR, a Python wrapper for IgBLAST v1.9, using IMGT germline references to assign V/J genes and CDR3. Reads were filtered out if the reads had weak V/J assignments (E-value above 1e-6), no CDR3, stop codons, out-of-frame junctions, or ambiguous translated residues. V3J clonotypes were defined as sequences sharing an identical inferred V gene, J gene, and CDR3 amino acid sequence. Percentage overlap between repertoires was computed as shared unique clonotypes divided by the size of the smaller repertoire. Repertoire richness was assessed with RTK rarefaction, the Chao1 estimator, and Recon v2.1 estimates of unobserved clonotypes. Generation probabilities for all TCRbeta clonotypes obtained by the gDNA method from several donors were computed using OLGA. TCRdb stores this immuneACCESS table with in-frame sequences only. Part of the clones is absent; in the studies checked, under half of the shortfall reflects unresolved V genes, and no reason is known for the rest. V, J and clone size are taken as reported in that table, and D and trimming were inferred from the DNA itself. Counted in this sample were some 2 million clones; 85% to 95% of them appeared once. The top ten hold roughly 0.13% of the sample.

The germline V gene gives CDR1 as SGHAT and CDR2 as FQNNGV. Counted from cysteine to phenylalanine, this CDR3 has 14 amino acids. Only the CDR3 portion is preserved as DNA: 42 bases, with reading frame beginning at the first base. At the junction V is shortened by 3 bases and J by 2 bases, with 5 bases in between. Turning to this clone: Its antigen specificity is not known. No qualities accompany the bases; no much larger clone lies one base away. Distinct nucleotide sequences in the sample also encode this CDR3.

The receptor comes from a man aged 18 to 30 in good health. The chain uses TRBV11-2 and TRBJ2-6, with the D gene uncertain. What was sequenced was naive CD4+ T cells sorted from blood. This specimen's cell subset or site label, interpreted: CD45RA+ positively selected. The nucleotides read TGTGCCAGCAGCTTGGGCCCTGGGGCCAACGTCCTGACTTTC. Its coded protein is CASSLGPGANVLTF.